This TCR beta chain was observed in a study of control samples from healthy donors and cancer patients. Generated by immunoSEQ multiplex PCR, the TCRdb table keeps only in-frame clones and is missing some. The table includes approximately 170,000 clones, 90% to 95% detected once. This clone showed up just once. Germline loops: CDR1 SGDLS, CDR2 YYNGEE. The length of the CDR3 is 14 residues. V was cut by 3 bases and J by 4 bases, with 8 bases left in between. This TCR was sampled from a woman aged 25 to 39 in good health. Sequenced material: blood. The chain couples TRBV9 to TRBJ1-6; possible D gene TRBD1, 6 bases. This chain's CDR3 is CASSAGHYNSPLHF. As DNA, the CDR3 is TGTGCCAGCAGCGCGGGACATTATAATTCACCCCTCCACTTT.